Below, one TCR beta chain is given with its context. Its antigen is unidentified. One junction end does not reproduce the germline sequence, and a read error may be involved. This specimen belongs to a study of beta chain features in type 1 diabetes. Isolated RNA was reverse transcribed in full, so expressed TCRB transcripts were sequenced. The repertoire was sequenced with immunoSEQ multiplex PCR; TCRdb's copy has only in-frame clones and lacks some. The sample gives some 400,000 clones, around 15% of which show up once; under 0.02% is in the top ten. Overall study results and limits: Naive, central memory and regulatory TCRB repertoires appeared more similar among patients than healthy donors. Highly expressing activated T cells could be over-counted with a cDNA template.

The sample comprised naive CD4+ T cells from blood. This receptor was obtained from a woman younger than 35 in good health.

The CDR3 DNA reads TGTGCCAGCACCTTAGATTGGGCCGAGTCCTACGAGCAGTACTTC. This translates into CASTLDWAESYEQYF. The chain is built from TRBV7-9 and TRBJ2-7; D is unresolved. Germline V gene data show CDR1 as SEHNR and CDR2 as FQNEAQ (reference sequence). This CDR3 has 15 residues.